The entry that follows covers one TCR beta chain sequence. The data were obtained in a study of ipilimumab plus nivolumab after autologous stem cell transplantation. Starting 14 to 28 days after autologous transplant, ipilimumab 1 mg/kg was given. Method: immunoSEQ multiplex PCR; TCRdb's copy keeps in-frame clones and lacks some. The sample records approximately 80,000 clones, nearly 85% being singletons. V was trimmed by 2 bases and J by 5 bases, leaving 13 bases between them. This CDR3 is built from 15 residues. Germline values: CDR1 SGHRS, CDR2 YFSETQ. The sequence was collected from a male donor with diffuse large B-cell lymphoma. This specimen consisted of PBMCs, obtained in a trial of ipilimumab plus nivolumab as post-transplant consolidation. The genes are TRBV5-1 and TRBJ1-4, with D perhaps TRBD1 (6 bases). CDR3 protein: CASSFKQGQNEKLFF. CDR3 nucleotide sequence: TGCGCCAGCAGCTTTAAACAGGGCCAAAATGAAAAACTGTTTTTT.